Below, 17 T cell receptor beta chains from the same sample are listed, as sequenced in a study of blood T cell repertoires in COVID-19. This table comes from immunoSEQ multiplex PCR, and its TCRdb copy is limited to in-frame clones, with some not included. The table lists around 13,000 clones, about 90% of them singletons. Sequenced: peripheral blood. These receptors all stem from a woman aged 70-85 years with active COVID-19.

The rearrangement joins TRBV5-8 to TRBJ2-6; the match to TRBD2 covers 7 bases. CDR3 size: 16 residues. Germline loops: CDR1 SGHTS, CDR2 YDEGEE. The junction had 6 bases not matched to a gene; V was cut back by 2 bases and J by 4 bases. The CDR3 bases are TGTGCCAGCAGCTTTGGGGGGGTACACGGGGCCAACGTCCTGACTTTC. This codes for CASSFGGVHGANVLTF.

This clone was recorded once. The chain couples TRBV4-3 to TRBJ2-1; TRBD1 is a possible D gene (6 bases). There are 15 residues in the CDR3. The germline V gene has CDR1 LGHNA and CDR2 YSLEER. The V end was cut by 4 bases, the J end by 3 bases, with 13 bases between. CDR3 loop: CASSPTGDSYNEQFF. CDR3 coding DNA: TGCGCCAGCAGCCCGACAGGAGATAGCTACAATGAGCAGTTCTTC.

V usage is TRBV25-1 and J usage is TRBJ1-6; D is perhaps TRBD1 (5 bases). Trimming left V 8 bases short and J 5 bases short, with 22 bases between. CDR1 is MGHDK and CDR2 is SYGVNS in the germline V gene. The CDR3 runs to 17 residues. The CDR3: CASPTTATERHNSPLHF. Written as DNA, the CDR3 is TGTGCCAGCCCAACCACAGCGACAGAACGGCATAATTCACCCCTCCACTTT. Based on the CDR3 plus reference TRBV25-1 and TRBJ1-6, the full variable domain is EADIYQTPRYLVIGTGKKITLECSQTMGHDKMYWYQQDPGMELHLIHYSYGVNSTEKGDLSSESTVSRIRTEHFPLTLESARPSHTSQYLCASPTTATERHNSPLHFGNGTRLTVT.

This chain connects TRBV4-1 to TRBJ2-3, with D possibly TRBD1 on 5 matching bases. Germline-derived CDR1 and CDR2 are MGHRA and YSYEKL. V was cut by 0 bases and J by 1 base, with 5 bases left in between. This CDR3 contains 14 residues. CDR3 nucleotides: TGCGCCAGCAGCCAAGAAGGGGGCACAGATACGCAGTATTTT. Its translation: CASSQEGGTDTQYF.

This clone was counted a single time. CDR3 loop: CASSFDSFNEQFF. The CDR3 DNA sequence: TGTGCCAGCAGTTTCGACAGTTTCAATGAGCAGTTCTTC. J is TRBJ2-1 and V is TRBV12-3 or TRBV12-4, with D perhaps matching TRBD1 (5 bases). The germline V and J ends were trimmed by 3 bases and 6 bases, with 9 bases remaining between them. The CDR3 spans 13 residues.

V is TRBV7-2 and J is TRBJ2-5, with D possibly matching TRBD2 (7 bases). CDR1 is SGHTA, CDR2 FQGNSA, per germline. Trimming left V 1 base short and J 4 bases short, with 13 bases between. The CDR3 extends over 15 amino acids. CDR3 loop: CASSLVGGGRETQYF. The CDR3 DNA follows: TGTGCCAGCAGCTTAGTGGGGGGCGGGAGAGAGACCCAGTACTTC.

The chain has TRBV7-2 and TRBJ2-7; TRBD1 matches at 7 bases. The CDR3 contains 14 residues. V lost 2 bases to trimming and J lost 2 bases; unmatched junction nucleotides: 3. Germline V lookup: CDR1 SGHTA, CDR2 FQGNSA. The CDR3 loop is CASSLNRGTYEQYF. The CDR3 nucleotides are TGTGCCAGCAGCTTAAACAGGGGAACCTACGAGCAGTACTTC.

The chain uses TRBV18 and TRBJ1-2; 7 bases map to TRBD1. After removal of 4 bases from V and 4 bases from J, the junction contained 3 bases not matched to a gene. This CDR3 comprises 13 residues. Germline CDR1 is KGHSH and CDR2 is LQKENI. Here the CDR3 reads CASSLYRGYGYTF. CDR3 DNA sequence: TGTGCCAGCTCACTATACAGGGGCTATGGCTACACCTTC.

The genes are TRBV3-1 (or the pseudogene TRBV3-2) and TRBJ1-4; possibly TRBD1 for D (5 bases). The germline V gene has CDR1 LGHDT and CDR2 YNNKEL (reference sequence). This CDR3 has 12 residues. Trimming left V 6 bases short and J 8 bases short, with 10 bases between. The CDR3 loop reads CASSRGYEKLFF. The DNA of the CDR3 is TGTGCCAGCAGTCGGGGGTACGAAAAACTGTTTTTT.

The gene calls are TRBV10-2 and TRBJ2-1; 13 nucleotides line up with TRBD2. This CDR3 has 17 residues. Trimming removed 4 bases from V and 5 bases from J; junction bases left unmatched: 8. Looked up from germline, CDR1 is WSHSY and CDR2 is SAAADI. This CDR3 reads CASSGGGTSGTNNEQFF. CDR3 DNA: TGCGCCAGCAGTGGAGGAGGGACTAGCGGGACGAACAATGAGCAGTTCTTC.

This clone has more than one count but fewer than ten. This chain uses TRBV5-4 with TRBJ2-1; 7 nucleotides match TRBD2. Germline V gene sequence: CDR1 SGHNT, CDR2 YYREEE (reference sequence). V was pared by 4 bases and J by 6 bases, with 10 bases of the junction left unmatched. The CDR3 sequence is 15 residues long. CDR3 amino acids: CASSPLAGVSNEQFF. The DNA for the CDR3 is TGTGCCAGCAGCCCCCTGGCGGGAGTCTCCAATGAGCAGTTCTTC.

This chain links TRBV12-3 or TRBV12-4 with TRBJ2-5; 11 bases map to TRBD2. Unmatched junction bases numbered 2, after V lost 6 bases and J lost 5 bases. The CDR3 runs 13 residues. The CDR3 reads CASRTSGTETQYF. The CDR3 DNA sequence: TGTGCCAGCAGGACTAGCGGGACTGAGACCCAGTACTTC.

The chain employs TRBV18 and TRBJ2-2; 8 positions agree with TRBD1. With 3 bases clipped from V and 6 bases from J, the junction kept 3 bases outside the gene matches. This CDR3 contains 14 residues. Germline values: CDR1 KGHSH, CDR2 LQKENI. CDR3 protein: CASSPDRGSGELFF. CDR3 DNA sequence: TGTGCCAGCTCACCCGACAGGGGCTCCGGGGAGCTGTTTTTT.

This rearrangement joins TRBV5-1 to TRBJ1-1; no firm D call. This CDR3 region has 14 residues. Germline V lookup: CDR1 SGHRS, CDR2 YFSETQ. V was cut by 5 bases and J by 3 bases, with 14 bases left in between. CDR3 sequence (DNA): TGCGCCAGCAGGCCCAGAGCGCATGACACTGAAGCTTTCTTT. This gives the protein CASRPRAHDTEAFF.

This sequence joins TRBV2 and TRBJ1-1; tentatively, D is TRBD1 (6 bases). The V gene lost 8 bases and the J gene lost 1 base, with 20 bases spanning the gap. This CDR3 spans 16 amino acids. CDR1 and CDR2 from the germline V gene are SNHLY and FYNNEI. CDR3 amino acids: CASLPGGARRNTEAFF. The DNA for the CDR3 is TGTGCCAGCCTACCCGGGGGGGCACGACGGAACACTGAAGCTTTCTTT.

This chain joins TRBV19 and TRBJ1-1; 9 nucleotides agree with TRBD1. Germline trimming cut 2 bases from V and 1 base from J; bases unmatched to any gene: 2. CDR3 length: 15 amino acids. Germline assignment: CDR1 LNHDA and CDR2 SQIVND (reference sequence). Written as DNA, the CDR3 is TGTGCCAGTAGTATAATGACAGGGGGGAACACTGAAGCTTTCTTT. This sequence encodes CASSIMTGGNTEAFF. The complete variable domain, with remaining parts taken from reference TRBV19 and TRBJ1-1, reads DGGITQSPKYLFRKEGQNVTLSCEQNLNHDAMYWYRQDPGQGLRLIYYSQIVNDFQKGDIAEGYSVSREKKESFPLTVTSAQKNPTAFYLCASSIMTGGNTEAFFGQGTRLTVV.

The chain links TRBV18 to TRBJ2-1; 7 bases fit TRBD2. J gave up 0 bases and V 4 bases, and 3 bases lay outside the gene matches. The germline CDR1 and CDR2 sequences are KGHSH and LQKENI. This CDR3 is built from 15 residues. The CDR3 here is CASSRTSTSYNEQFF. As DNA, the CDR3 is TGTGCCAGCTCACGGACTAGTACCTCCTACAATGAGCAGTTCTTC.